Listed below are T cell receptor beta chains from one sample, sequenced in a study of shared clonotypes between healthy human individuals. Assay used: immunoSEQ multiplex PCR; TCRdb lists only in-frame clones, some missing. The top ten hold 15% to 20% of the sample, which has about 320,000 clones, over 75% seen once. The sample taken for sequencing was memory CD8+ T cells sorted from blood. The receptors stem from a young man in good health. Both conserved end residues are part of each CDR3. The D gene is left open where the match is weak. Rows may omit the clone size; those that give it use once, few, many or a size class.

abundance	d_gene	j_gene	v_gene	CDR3nt	CDR3aa
NA	NA	TRBJ2-7	TRBV10-1	TGCGCCAGGGGAAGAGCCTACGAGCAGTACTTC	CARGRAYEQYF
NA	NA	TRBJ1-1	TRBV5-6	TGTGCCAGCAGCTTCGTGACAGGTCTGACTGAAGCTTTCTTT	CASSFVTGLTEAFF
NA	TRBD1	TRBJ2-5	TRBV30	TGTGCCTGGAGTCTCTTAGGGGGCGCTTTGGAGACCCAGTACTTC	CAWSLLGGALETQYF
NA	NA	TRBJ2-1	TRBV7-8	TGTGCCAGCAGTGGGCTCGAGAATGAGCAGTTCTTC	CASSGLENEQFF
once	NA	TRBJ2-7	TRBV10-2	TGCGCCAGCTCGTTGGGAGGAGGGTCCTACGAGCAGTACTTC	CASSLGGGSYEQYF
few	TRBD1	TRBJ1-2	TRBV2	TGTGCCAGCAGTGATGACAGGGCATTAGGTGGCTACACCTTC	CASSDDRALGGYTF
once	NA	TRBJ2-7	TRBV7-9	TGTGCCAGCAGCTATCCCAGCGACTACGAGCAGTACTTC	CASSYPSDYEQYF
once	NA	TRBJ1-6	TRBV11-2	TGTGCCAGCAGCTTAGTGCAGGGGTCTCCCCTCCACTTT	CASSLVQGSPLHF
NA	NA	TRBJ1-4	TRBV10-3	TGTGCCATCAGTGAGTCCCCGCAGGGTAATGAAAAACTGTTTTTT	CAISESPQGNEKLFF
NA	TRBD1	TRBJ2-7	TRBV25-1	TGTGCCAGCACCGCACCGACAGGGTTGGGCGAGCAGTACTTC	CASTAPTGLGEQYF
NA	NA	TRBJ2-2	TRBV6-1	TGTGCCAGCAGTGATGGGGTCGGGGAGCTGTTTTTT	CASSDGVGELFF
NA	NA	TRBJ2-7	TRBV27	TGTGCCAGCAGTGCAGCAGGCCAGGGCCACTACGAGCAGTACTTC	CASSAAGQGHYEQYF
NA	TRBD1	TRBJ1-1	TRBV7-9	TGTGCCAGCAGCTCCGACAGGGATTACACTGAAGCTTTCTTT	CASSSDRDYTEAFF
NA	TRBD1	TRBJ2-7	TRBV7-7	TGTGCTAGCAGTCGGACAGGGGGGTTATCGTACTTC	CASSRTGGLSYF
NA	TRBD1	TRBJ2-5	TRBV10-2	TGCGCCAGCACCAGGACAGGGTCGCAAGAGACCCAGTACTTC	CASTRTGSQETQYF
NA	NA	TRBJ1-1	TRBV9	TGTGCCAGCAGCGAAAAGCCAGGGTTGAACACTGAAGCTTTCTTT	CASSEKPGLNTEAFF
NA	NA	TRBJ1-3	TRBV6-6	TGTGCCAGCAGTTACGCGGATCCAGGAAACACCATATATTTT	CASSYADPGNTIYF
NA	TRBD1	TRBJ1-4	TRBV7-8	TGTGCCAGCAGCCCGCGACAGGGCCCAAGGGAAAAACTGTTTTTT	CASSPRQGPREKLFF
NA	TRBD1	TRBJ1-5	TRBV7-6	TGTGCCAGCAGCTTAGCGGGGACAGATAATCAGCCCCAGCATTTT	CASSLAGTDNQPQHF
NA	TRBD2	TRBJ2-1	TRBV30	TGTGCCTGGAAGGGACTAGCGGGTTCCAATGAGCAGTTCTTC	CAWKGLAGSNEQFF
NA	TRBD1	TRBJ1-1	TRBV11-2	TGTGCCAGCAGCTTAGGTCCAGGGGGAGGTGAAGCTTTCTTT	CASSLGPGGGEAFF
NA	TRBD1	TRBJ2-6	TRBV27	TGTGCCACAGGGGGCTCTGGGGCCAACGTCCTGACTTTC	CATGGSGANVLTF
NA	NA	TRBJ1-5	TRBV6-1	TGTGCCAGCAGTGAAGTGATACAAATACTTCGGGATCAGCCCCAGCATTTT	CASSEVIQILRDQPQHF
NA	TRBD1	TRBJ2-4	TRBV14	TGTGCCAGCAGCCAAGGGACAGGGAAGGCCAAAAACATTCAGTACTTC	CASSQGTGKAKNIQYF